These 24 T cell receptor beta chains came from one sample sequenced in a study of cytomegalovirus exposure and HLA in healthy donors. The PCR contained 60 Vbeta and 13 Jbeta primers. Some clones are missing from TCRdb's copy, which holds only in-frame ones; the method was immunoSEQ multiplex PCR. The sample lists some 150,000 clones; roughly 80% were seen once. Source material: PBMCs. The receptor source for this set is a man aged 18-30 years in good health and CMV-seropositive.

The rearrangement links TRBV11-2 to TRBJ2-7; 9 bases agree with TRBD1. Germline assignment: CDR1 SGHAT and CDR2 FQNNGV. Trimming took 1 base from V and 2 from J; bases not matched to a gene: 12. This CDR3 region has 18 residues. CDR3 amino acids: CASSLGPTGGWSPYEQYF. CDR3 in DNA: TGTGCCAGCAGCTTAGGCCCCACAGGGGGCTGGAGCCCCTACGAGCAGTACTTC.

Comment on this clone: At one of its ends the junction is not consistent with the germline gene, which may arise from a read error. J is TRBJ1-3 and V is TRBV7-9; TRBD1 matches at 7 bases. The germline V gene encodes CDR1 SEHNR and CDR2 FQNEAQ (reference sequence). The CDR3 contains 16 residues. The CDR3 reads CSSSLQGIFSGNTIYF. The DNA of the CDR3 is TGTTCCAGCAGCTTACAGGGGATTTTCTCTGGAAACACCATATATTTT.

The genes are TRBV7-2 and TRBJ2-1; 11 bases are shared with TRBD2. Looked up from germline, CDR1 is SGHTA and CDR2 is FQGNSA. Trimming at V came to 4 bases and at J to 2 bases, leaving 4 bases not matched to a gene. The CDR3 is made up of 16 amino acids. In DNA form, the CDR3 reads TGTGCCAGCAGCTCTAGCGGGGGGTATACCTACAATGAGCAGTTCTTC. Translating gives CASSSSGGYTYNEQFF.

This chain joins TRBV11-2 and TRBJ2-7, with 7 bases fitting TRBD2. The V segment lost 5 bases and the J segment 2 bases; nucleotides outside the gene matches: 18. The CDR3 is 18 residues long. Germline V gene data show CDR1 as SGHAT and CDR2 as FQNNGV. CDR3 protein: CASSLLSRYREGPYEQYF. The CDR3 nucleotides read TGTGCCAGCAGCCTCCTGTCCAGGTATAGGGAGGGCCCCTACGAGCAGTACTTC.

The rearrangement joins TRBV27 to TRBJ1-6; D gene uncertain. Germline lookup yields CDR1 MNHEY and CDR2 SMNVEV (reference sequence). Trimming pared 8 bases from V and 8 bases from J, leaving 22 bases between. The CDR3 is 16 amino acids. CDR3 in amino acids: CASATGFSPRDSPLHF. CDR3 bases: TGTGCCAGCGCTACCGGATTCTCCCCCCGGGATTCACCCCTCCACTTT.

The rearrangement uses TRBV7-2 and TRBJ1-5, with a weak D call TRBD1 (5 bases). Trimming cost V 5 bases and J 4 bases, with 12 bases left between them. Germline CDR1 SGHTA, CDR2 FQGNSA. There are 14 residues in the CDR3. CDR3 sequence (DNA): TGTGCCAGCAGCCTACGGCAGGGAAATCAGCCCCAGCATTTT. As protein: CASSLRQGNQPQHF.

V gene TRBV7-3 combines with J gene TRBJ2-5; D possibly corresponds to TRBD1 (5 bases). Trimming cost V 5 bases and J 4 bases, with 8 bases left between them. Germline assignment: CDR1 SGHTA and CDR2 FQGTGA. This CDR3 contains 12 residues. The CDR3 region has the DNA TGTGCCAGCAGCCGACAGAGAGAGACCCAGTACTTC. It specifies CASSRQRETQYF. The full variable domain, with the rest looked up from reference TRBV7-3 and TRBJ2-5, is GAGVSQTPSNKVTEKGKYVELRCDPISGHTALYWYRQSLGQGPEFLIYFQGTGAADDSGLPNDRFFAVRPEGSVSTLKIQRTERGDSAVYLCASSRQRETQYFGPGTRLLVL.

The rearrangement uses TRBV4-3 and TRBJ2-2; 7 bases fit TRBD2. The CDR3 has 17 amino acids. V dropped 0 bases and J dropped 4; count of bases not matched to a gene: 8. The V gene's germline CDR1 is LGHNA and CDR2 YSLEER. The CDR3 DNA follows: TGCGCCAGCAGCCAAGATTCCCGGGGGGACCCCACCGGGGAGCTGTTTTTT. Its protein is CASSQDSRGDPTGELFF.

The CDR3 loop is CASSPEGGQPQHF. For the CDR3, the DNA is TGCGCCAGCAGCCCAGAGGGGGGGCAGCCCCAGCATTTT. The chain links TRBV5-1 to TRBJ1-5, with D tentatively TRBD1 (6 bases). The CDR3 covers 13 residues. Germline V lookup: CDR1 SGHRS, CDR2 YFSETQ. V lost 4 bases and J lost 7, with 12 bases in between.

This clone was seen only a few times. V usage is TRBV2 and J usage is TRBJ1-5; 8 nucleotides align to TRBD1. The V gene end was trimmed by 4 bases and the J gene end by 5 bases; junction bases not matched to a gene: 4. Looked up from germline, CDR1 is SNHLY and CDR2 is FYNNEI. CDR3 length equals 14 residues. CDR3 bases: TGTGCCAGCAGTGGGACAGGGAGAGATCAGCCCCAGCATTTT. This gives the protein CASSGTGRDQPQHF. The full variable domain, with the rest looked up from reference TRBV2 and TRBJ1-5, is EPEVTQTPSHQVTQMGQEVILRCVPISNHLYFYWYRQILGQKVEFLVSFYNNEISEKSEIFDDQFSVERPDGSNFTLKIRSTKLEDSAMYFCASSGTGRDQPQHFGDGTRLSIL.

This sequence joins TRBV30 and TRBJ2-7; 8 bases line up with TRBD2. V shed 5 bases, J shed 5 bases, and the junction held 11 bases outside the gene matches. CDR3 length: 14 residues. Germline CDR1 GTSNPN, CDR2 SVGIG (reference sequence). The CDR3 DNA sequence: TGTGCCTGGGCCACGGGAGGGCCTTCCGACGAGCAGTACTTC. Its translation: CAWATGGPSDEQYF.

The V call is TRBV7-2, the J call TRBJ2-1; D ambiguous. The V end was cut by 6 bases, the J end by 1 base, with 10 bases between. The CDR3 is made up of 14 amino acids. Looked up from germline, CDR1 is SGHTA and CDR2 is FQGNSA. The CDR3, as DNA: TGTGCCAGCAGTGAGCGAACATCCTACAATGAGCAGTTCTTC. Translated, it gives CASSERTSYNEQFF.

As concerns this clone: Distinct nucleotide sequences in the sample also encode this CDR3. The rearrangement links TRBV7-9 to TRBJ2-7; perhaps TRBD1 as D (6 bases). This CDR3 spans 14 amino acids. V dropped 1 base and J dropped 3 bases, with 10 bases sitting between them. CDR1 SEHNR and CDR2 FQNEAQ come from the germline V gene (reference sequence). Here the CDR3 reads CASSLGGRGYEQYF. The CDR3 DNA is TGTGCCAGCAGCTTAGGGGGCAGGGGCTACGAGCAGTACTTC.

V is TRBV6-5 and J is TRBJ2-1; TRBD1 is a possible D gene (6 bases). Trimming shortened V by 3 bases and J by 11 bases, and 11 bases separated the two germline ends. CDR1 is MNHEY and CDR2 is SVGAGI in the germline V gene. This CDR3 has 12 amino acids. The CDR3 nucleotides are TGTGCCAGCAGTTATAGTACAGGGAAGCAGTTCTTC. Translated: CASSYSTGKQFF.

The chain uses TRBV9 and TRBJ2-5; 7 nucleotides align to TRBD2. CDR1 and CDR2 (germline): SGDLS, YYNGEE. The V gene end was trimmed by 5 bases and the J gene end by 5 bases; junction bases not matched to a gene: 12. The length of the CDR3 is 15 residues. The CDR3 loop reads CASRVGGGPGETQYF. CDR3 sequence (DNA): TGTGCCAGCAGAGTTGGGGGAGGGCCCGGGGAGACCCAGTACTTC. The full variable domain, completed using reference TRBV9 and TRBJ2-5, is DSGVTQTPKHLITATGQRVTLRCSPRSGDLSVYWYQQSLDQGLQFLIQYYNGEERAKGNILERFSAQQFPDLHSELNLSSLELGDSALYFCASRVGGGPGETQYFGPGTRLLVL.

A few counts support this clone. The V and J genes are TRBV7-2 and TRBJ1-2, with a tentative D call TRBD1 (5 bases). Germline V gene lookup returns CDR1 SGHTA and CDR2 FQGNSA. The ends were cut back, 5 bases at V and 2 bases at J, with 12 bases in the middle. The CDR3 contains 14 residues. In DNA form, the CDR3 reads TGTGCCAGCAGCCCCGTTCAGGGAAACTATGGCTACACCTTC. It is translated as CASSPVQGNYGYTF.

The V gene is TRBV7-9, the J gene TRBJ2-7; tentatively, D is TRBD1 (7 bases). The germline gives CDR1 SEHNR, CDR2 FQNEAQ (reference sequence). CDR3 length equals 16 residues. V was clipped by 5 bases and J by 7 bases, with 24 bases between them. The CDR3 DNA reads TGTGCCAGCAGCCCCCCAGGGGGGCTCAAATCGGGAGAGCAGTACTTC. Translation: CASSPPGGLKSGEQYF.

The chain is built from TRBV19 and TRBJ1-5; 7 bases match TRBD1. CDR1 and CDR2 from the germline V gene are LNHDA and SQIVND (reference sequence). V shed 4 bases and J 6 bases; nucleotides not matched to a gene: 15. This CDR3 is 17 amino acids long. CDR3: CASSKGQALGMSQPQHF. CDR3 nucleotide sequence: TGTGCCAGTAGTAAAGGACAGGCTTTAGGGATGAGTCAGCCCCAGCATTTT.

The J gene is TRBJ2-1, the V gene TRBV16; D possibly corresponds to TRBD2 (5 bases). V shed 0 bases and J shed 7 bases, with 10 bases lying between them. Germline CDR1 reads KGHSY; CDR2 reads FQNENV. This CDR3 spans 14 amino acids. CDR3 in DNA: TGTGCCAGCAGCCAATCCTCCCGGAGGAATGAGCAGTTCTTC. It specifies CASSQSSRRNEQFF.

The genes are TRBV7-9 and TRBJ1-3; tentative D call: TRBD1 (6 bases). V lost 2 bases and J lost 0, with 11 bases in between. From germline, CDR1 is SEHNR and CDR2 FQNEAQ (reference sequence). The CDR3 loop spans 16 amino acids. The CDR3 protein is CASSLQTGSSGNTIYF. The CDR3 DNA sequence: TGTGCCAGCAGCTTACAAACAGGGAGCTCTGGAAACACCATATATTTT.

The chain couples TRBV2 to TRBJ1-4; D is unclear. V lost 7 bases to trimming and J lost 8 bases, with 20 bases between them. Germline lookup yields CDR1 SNHLY and CDR2 FYNNEI. This CDR3 has 15 residues. The CDR3 DNA is TGTGCCAGCATAACTTCCCGGGGAGCGGGGGAAAAACTGTTTTTT. Translated, it gives CASITSRGAGEKLFF.

The rearrangement joins TRBV25-1 to TRBJ1-6; TRBD1 aligns across 9 bases. The germline V gene has CDR1 MGHDK and CDR2 SYGVNS. CDR3 length equals 15 residues. With V trimmed by 4 bases and J by 8 bases, 6 bases remained unmatched. CDR3 in amino acids: CASSVGQGSDSPLHF. The CDR3 DNA reads as TGTGCCAGCAGTGTCGGACAGGGGTCGGATTCACCCCTCCACTTT.

The rearrangement links TRBV2 to TRBJ2-3, with 13 bases matching TRBD2. From germline, CDR1 is SNHLY and CDR2 FYNNEI. J was trimmed by 0 bases and V by 4 bases; bases with no gene match: 7. This CDR3 has 18 residues. CDR3 in amino acids: CASSVGLAGRTSTDTQYF. In DNA form, the CDR3 reads TGTGCCAGCAGTGTGGGACTAGCGGGGCGCACTAGCACAGATACGCAGTATTTT.

The gene calls are TRBV6-5 and TRBJ1-2; tentative D call: TRBD1 (5 bases). The CDR3 is 15 amino acids. Germline V lookup: CDR1 MNHEY, CDR2 SVGAGI. Trimming pared 2 bases from V and 2 bases from J, leaving 12 bases between. DNA for the CDR3: TGTGCCAGCAGTTACGAACCAGGGAAAAACTATGGCTACACCTTC. Translated, it gives CASSYEPGKNYGYTF.